This passage covers 16 T cell receptor beta chains from one sample sequenced in a study of Graves' ophthalmopathy and Graves' hyperthyroidism. TCR beta CDR3 amplification used RNA transcripts. The library came from an HTBI-primed first-round RT-PCR and a second-round multiplex PCR. TCRdb analysed the multiplex PCR reads with MiXCR anew, one entry per CDR3 protein. The repertoire holds 1 million to 1.3 million distinct CDR3 sequences, with about 40% as singletons. Sequencing was performed on peripheral blood or thyroid tissue (not recorded which). These receptors came from an adult man with Graves' hyperthyroidism.

J is TRBJ2-6 and V is TRBV9; D tentatively fits TRBD1 or TRBD2 (5 bases each). The ends were cut back, 0 bases at V and 0 bases at J, with 13 bases in the middle. Germline-derived CDR1 and CDR2 are SGDLS and YYNGEE. The CDR3 is made up of 18 amino acids. Here the CDR3 DNA reads TGTGCCAGCAGCGTAGTAGGGGACGGCGACTCTGGGGCCAACGTCCTGACTTTC. Translation gives CASSVVGDGDSGANVLTF.

This clonotype was seen a handful of times. V gene TRBV12-3 or TRBV12-4 combines with J gene TRBJ2-5, with 14 bases identical to TRBD2. Trimming took 2 bases from V and 3 from J; bases not matched to a gene: 2. This CDR3 has 16 residues. Written as DNA, the CDR3 is TGTGCCAGCAGTTTATTGGGACTAGCGGGGGAAGAGACCCAGTACTTC. Translated: CASSLLGLAGEETQYF.

The rearrangement links TRBV7-9 to TRBJ1-1; possibly TRBD1 for D (5 bases). V lost 5 bases to trimming and J lost 5 bases, with 18 bases between them. Germline CDR1 SEHNR, CDR2 FQNEAQ (reference sequence). The CDR3 contains 15 residues. The CDR3 is CASSPTLRGRTEAFF. In DNA form, the CDR3 reads TGTGCCAGCAGCCCAACACTGCGGGGCCGGACTGAAGCTTTCTTT.

This clonotype occurred many times. The V call is TRBV9, the J call TRBJ2-5; D might be TRBD1 or TRBD2, each matching 5 bases. The CDR3 extends over 15 amino acids. The V gene's germline CDR1 is SGDLS and CDR2 YYNGEE. Trimming removed 6 bases at V and 5 bases at J, with 20 bases between. CDR3 residues: CASTLWGTHWETQYF. The CDR3 nucleotides are TGTGCCAGCACCCTCTGGGGGACCCATTGGGAGACCCAGTACTTC.

The chain employs TRBV7-9 and TRBJ2-7; the D is unclear. The ends were cut back, 6 bases at V and 4 bases at J, with 16 bases in the middle. Germline assignment: CDR1 SEHNR and CDR2 FQNEAQ (reference sequence). The CDR3 runs 14 residues. CDR3 coding DNA: TGTGCCAGCAGTCGCAAGGTGTACGGGTACGAGCAGTACTTC. Translating gives CASSRKVYGYEQYF.

V is TRBV10-3 and J is TRBJ2-2; 9 bases fit TRBD2. Germline values: CDR1 ENHRY, CDR2 SYGVKD. CDR3 size: 15 residues. With V trimmed by 11 bases and J by 5 bases, 12 bases remained unmatched. Written as DNA, the CDR3 is TGTGCCTCGAACTTAGCGGGAGTTAATACCGGGGAGCTGTTTTTT. Residues: CASNLAGVNTGELFF.

This clonotype came up many times. J is TRBJ1-1 and V is TRBV5-6; tentatively, D is TRBD1 (5 bases). CDR3 length: 14 residues. Germline lookup yields CDR1 SGHDT and CDR2 YYEEEE. The V and J ends lost 0 bases and 1 base respectively, with 7 bases between them. The chain's CDR3 is CASSLDQGNTEAFF. As DNA, the CDR3 is TGTGCCAGCAGCTTGGATCAGGGGAACACTGAAGCTTTCTTT.

This clonotype was detected ten times or more. This chain uses TRBV29-1 with TRBJ1-1, with D perhaps matching TRBD1 (5 bases). Germline V lookup: CDR1 SQVTM, CDR2 ANQGSEA. The CDR3 runs 15 residues. V was shortened by 4 bases and J by 4 bases, with 19 bases between the two germline ends. The CDR3 is CSVVDSGKVATEAFF. CDR3 nucleotide sequence: TGCAGCGTTGTGGATTCAGGGAAGGTTGCCACTGAAGCTTTCTTT.

This clonotype was detected many times. This chain links TRBV2 with TRBJ1-5; possibly TRBD1 for D (5 bases). The CDR3 has 16 residues. CDR1 SNHLY and CDR2 FYNNEI come from the germline V gene. The V and J ends lost 7 bases and 0 bases respectively, with 16 bases between them. The CDR3 reads CASNHGGLGSNQPQHF. The CDR3 nucleotides are TGTGCCAGCAACCATGGGGGGTTGGGTAGCAATCAGCCCCAGCATTTT.

This clonotype was recorded at least ten times. This chain joins TRBV2 and TRBJ2-5; D is possibly TRBD2 (5 bases). The CDR3 extends over 14 amino acids. Germline loops: CDR1 SNHLY, CDR2 FYNNEI. V shed 7 bases and J shed 3 bases, with 15 bases lying between them. The CDR3 protein is CASTPGSGKETQYF. The CDR3 DNA reads as TGTGCCAGCACCCCCGGGTCGGGGAAAGAGACCCAGTACTTC.

This clonotype was observed a handful of times. V is TRBV27 and J is TRBJ1-2; D unresolved. The CDR3 loop spans 14 amino acids. V lost 3 bases, J lost 8 bases, and 16 bases lay in between. Germline CDR1 is MNHEY and CDR2 is SMNVEV (reference sequence). CDR3 region: CASSFEGKGKGYTF. In DNA form, the CDR3 reads TGTGCCAGCAGTTTTGAAGGGAAGGGAAAAGGCTACACCTTC.

Comments on this clonotype: A single base separates this from a much larger clone, so it may be a read error. V gene TRBV5-6 combines with J gene TRBJ1-5; no definite D call. This CDR3 region has 14 residues. Germline V gene lookup returns CDR1 SGHDT and CDR2 YYEEEE. CDR3 DNA sequence: TGTGTCAGCAGCTCCGAAAGGTACAATCAGCCCCAGCATTTT. Its translation is CVSSSERYNQPQHF. The variable domain in full, with the rest retrieved from reference TRBV5-6 and TRBJ1-5, is DAGVTQSPTHLIKTRGQQVTLRCSPKSGHDTVSWYQQALGQGPQFIFQYYEEEERQRGNFPDRFSGHQFPNYSSELNVNALLLGDSALYLCVSSSERYNQPQHFGDGTRLSIL.

A remark on this clonotype: One junction end disagrees with the germline gene, perhaps due to a read error. This sequence joins TRBV11-2 and TRBJ2-5; D possibly corresponds to TRBD2 (6 bases). Germline V CDR1 and CDR2: SGHAT, FQNNGV. CDR3 size: 13 residues. CDR3 nucleotide sequence: TGTGCCGGCAGCGTTCTAGCGCCAGAGACCCAGTACTTC. Residues: CAGSVLAPETQYF.

This clonotype came up many times. The chain employs TRBV20-1 and TRBJ2-5, with TRBD2 identical over 7 bases. The ends lost 6 bases at V and 5 bases at J; junction bases unmatched: 15. This CDR3 comprises 15 residues. Germline assignment: CDR1 DFQATT and CDR2 SNEGSKA (reference sequence). CDR3 sequence reads: CSAKTSLANIETQYF. CDR3 DNA: TGCAGTGCAAAGACTTCACTAGCGAATATCGAGACCCAGTACTTC.

This clonotype was picked up a small number of times. The chain employs TRBV9 and TRBJ2-7; either TRBD1 or TRBD2 may fit D (5 bases each). V gave up 4 bases and J gave up 7 bases, with 15 bases separating them. The CDR3 has 13 residues. The germline V gene encodes CDR1 SGDLS and CDR2 YYNGEE. This CDR3 reads CASSIRDRREQYF. The CDR3 DNA reads as TGTGCCAGCAGCATCCGGGACCGAAGGGAGCAGTACTTC.

In this sample, this clonotype turned up a few times. The rearrangement joins TRBV7-8 to TRBJ1-6; D gene ambiguous. CDR3 size: 17 residues. Trimming removed 4 bases at V and 3 bases at J, with 16 bases between. Germline V gene sequence: CDR1 SGHVS, CDR2 FQNEAQ. CDR3: CASSSPSGSYYNSPLHF. The CDR3, as DNA: TGTGCCAGCAGCTCTCCTAGCGGGAGCTACTATAATTCACCCCTCCACTTT.